The T cell receptor beta chain under discussion was sequenced for a study of CD8 T cells in ankylosing spondylitis. Broader study findings: In synovial fluid and blood from reactive arthritis, some motif variants were previously reported.

TCRdb re-derived calls from the 5' RACE reads in MiXCR, one entry per CDR3 protein. Seen here are tens of thousands of distinct CDR3 sequences, 6.2% observed once, and the top ten hold roughly 4.8%. This clonotype was seen repeatedly, ten times or more. Its antigen is currently unknown. The sequence derives from a male donor with ankylosing spondylitis. Sequenced input: synovial fluid, either unsorted or a sorted T cell fraction (not recorded which).

CDR3 residues: CASSPLGTGSIQYF. For the CDR3, the DNA is TGTGCCAGCAGCCCACTAGGGACAGGGAGCATTCAGTACTTC. This sequence joins TRBV14 and TRBJ2-4, with TRBD1 matching over 9 bases. The CDR3 covers 14 residues. Germline lookup yields CDR1 SGHDN and CDR2 FVKESK. V was clipped by 4 bases and J by 9 bases; unmatched bases: 7.